What follows are 32 T cell receptor beta chains derived from one specimen sequenced in a study of blood T cell repertoires in COVID-19 (dated by TCRdb to about 2020). Library generation was performed with the immunoSEQ multiplex PCR assay. Entries here come from immuneACCESS through TCRdb and include only in-frame sequences with V and J called. Some clones fail to appear in such tables; in the studies checked, an unresolved V gene covers under half of the shortfall, and the cause of the remainder is unknown. The table for this sample lists about 73,000 clones; 70% to 80% of them were counted only once. The ten largest clones capture 2% to 2.5% of the sample. Sequencing was done on a sample of peripheral blood. Receptors were obtained from a man aged 65 to 79 with COVID-19, enrolled during active disease.

The chain uses TRBV20-1 and TRBJ2-1; TRBD1 aligns across 8 bases. The length of the CDR3 is 14 residues. Unmatched junction bases numbered 12, after V lost 4 bases and J lost 10 bases. Germline V lookup: CDR1 DFQATT, CDR2 SNEGSKA (reference sequence). CDR3 DNA sequence: TGCAGTGCTACTGACAGGGGTAGTGGGACGGAGCAGTTCTTC. It translates to CSATDRGSGTEQFF.

This sequence joins TRBV28 and TRBJ2-7; D is uncertain. Germline CDR1 MDHEN, CDR2 SYDVKM. Trimming removed 5 bases from V and 4 bases from J, with 6 bases in between. CDR3 size: 11 residues. CDR3 sequence (DNA): TGTGCCAGCAGTATCTATTACGAGCAGTACTTC. Translated: CASSIYYEQYF.

This chain joins TRBV9 and TRBJ1-1; unclear D gene. Germline assignment: CDR1 SGDLS and CDR2 YYNGEE. Trimming shortened V by 4 bases and J by 5 bases, and 12 bases separated the two germline ends. There are 13 residues in the CDR3. The chain's CDR3 is CASSPTGVTEAFF. CDR3 in DNA: TGTGCCAGCAGCCCGACCGGGGTAACTGAAGCTTTCTTT.

This clone was found once. The chain recombines TRBV28 with TRBJ2-3; 9 positions match TRBD2. The CDR3 sequence is 16 residues long. Unmatched junction bases numbered 12, after V lost 6 bases and J lost 5 bases. Germline-derived CDR1 and CDR2 are MDHEN and SYDVKM. CDR3 nucleotides: TGTGCCAGCAGGGGTGCTAGCGGGAAGTTCGGAGATACGCAGTATTTT. It yields the protein CASRGASGKFGDTQYF.

This rearrangement joins TRBV5-7 to TRBJ1-6; TRBD1 aligns across 12 bases. TRBV5-7 is flagged as an ORF with uncertain function. V dropped 4 bases and J dropped 7; count of bases not matched to a gene: 9. This CDR3 region has 17 residues. CDR3 in amino acids: CASSTTGTGGENSPLHF. CDR3 DNA sequence: TGTGCCAGCAGCACCACCGGGACAGGGGGCGAGAATTCACCCCTCCACTTT.

The chain couples TRBV7-9 to TRBJ2-7; 8 bases agree with TRBD1. In germline, CDR1 is SEHNR, CDR2 FQNEAQ (reference sequence). The V gene end was trimmed by 5 bases and the J gene end by 2 bases; junction bases not matched to a gene: 5. This CDR3 is 14 amino acids long. The CDR3 DNA follows: TGTGCCAGCAGCCCTCCAGGGGGCCCCTACGAGCAGTACTTC. It specifies CASSPPGGPYEQYF.

This clone has a handful of counts. This sequence joins TRBV19 and TRBJ1-6, with D perhaps matching TRBD1 (5 bases). Trimming took off 10 bases at V and 12 bases at J, with 19 bases between the two ends. The germline gives CDR1 LNHDA, CDR2 SQIVND (reference sequence). The CDR3 consists of 13 residues. The CDR3 DNA sequence: TGTGCCACCCAACCCGACAGCGGGCGACCCCTCCACTTT. It encodes CATQPDSGRPLHF.

V is TRBV19 and J is TRBJ2-7; 7 bases agree with TRBD1. The length of the CDR3 is 14 residues. V shed 10 bases, J shed 4 bases, and the junction held 13 bases outside the gene matches. Germline CDR1 LNHDA, CDR2 SQIVND (reference sequence). The CDR3 here is CATYPGQEEYEQYF. CDR3 DNA sequence: TGTGCCACTTATCCCGGACAGGAGGAATACGAGCAGTACTTC.

This clone was observed a few times. The chain employs TRBV19 and TRBJ2-3, with TRBD2 identical over 10 bases. Germline V CDR1 and CDR2: LNHDA, SQIVND (reference sequence). Trimming cost V 5 bases and J 6 bases; bases outside gene matches: 11. The CDR3 sequence is 16 residues long. CDR3 nucleotide sequence: TGTGCCAGTAGTGCCTCCGGGACTAGCGTGGGGGATACGCAGTATTTT. It codes for CASSASGTSVGDTQYF.

The chain couples TRBV7-3 to TRBJ2-1; 10 positions agree with TRBD1. Germline V gene lookup returns CDR1 SGHTA and CDR2 FQGTGA. The ends lost 4 bases at V and 9 bases at J; junction bases unmatched: 9. CDR3 length: 15 amino acids. CDR3 residues: CASSSRQGAVGEQFF. The CDR3 DNA sequence: TGTGCCAGCAGCTCAAGACAGGGGGCTGTGGGTGAGCAGTTCTTC.

The chain joins TRBV29-1 to TRBJ1-1; 8 bases match TRBD1. Trimming took 6 bases from V and 3 from J; bases not matched to a gene: 9. CDR1 is SQVTM and CDR2 is ANQGSEA in the germline V gene. The CDR3 runs 14 residues. CDR3 sequence: CSVRTGFWDTEAFF. CDR3 coding DNA: TGCAGCGTCCGGACAGGGTTTTGGGACACTGAAGCTTTCTTT.

The CDR3 bases are TGTGCCAGCAGCTTGGCAATTAGCGGGGGTTCGTACGAGCAGTACTTC. Amino acids: CASSLAISGGSYEQYF. V gene TRBV11-2 combines with J gene TRBJ2-7; TRBD2 aligns across 9 bases. V was pared by 3 bases and J by 4 bases, with 10 bases of the junction left unmatched. Per the germline V gene, CDR1 is SGHAT and CDR2 is FQNNGV. This CDR3 has 16 residues.

The J gene is TRBJ1-1, the V gene TRBV28; no definite D call. The CDR3 totals 15 residues. V dropped 10 bases and J dropped 1 base, with 19 bases sitting between them. The germline gives CDR1 MDHEN, CDR2 SYDVKM. The CDR3 region has the DNA TGTGCCATACTTGTAACCGGGAGTTCGAACACTGAAGCTTTCTTT. Protein: CAILVTGSSNTEAFF. Supplemented by reference TRBV28 and TRBJ1-1, the full variable domain reads DVKVTQSSRYLVKRTGEKVFLECVQDMDHENMFWYRQDPGLGLRLIYFSYDVKMKEKGDIPEGYSVSREKKERFSLILESASTNQTSMYLCAILVTGSSNTEAFFGQGTRLTVV.

V is TRBV6-5 and J is TRBJ1-6; 7 bases map to TRBD1. This CDR3 comprises 14 residues. The trim removed 6 bases at V and 9 bases at J, leaving 8 bases unmatched. From germline, CDR1 is MNHEY and CDR2 SVGAGI. The CDR3 sequence is CASRTGFEVSPLHF. CDR3 DNA: TGTGCCAGCAGGACAGGGTTTGAGGTTTCACCCCTCCACTTT.

The rearrangement links TRBV20-1 to TRBJ2-7; 10 bases fit TRBD2. The V gene end was trimmed by 3 bases and the J gene end by 3 bases; junction bases not matched to a gene: 17. This CDR3 region has 18 residues. CDR1 and CDR2 (germline): DFQATT, SNEGSKA (reference sequence). The CDR3 spells CSASDPISSGRPFYEQYF. CDR3 nucleotide sequence: TGCAGTGCTAGTGACCCAATTTCTAGCGGGAGACCTTTCTACGAGCAGTACTTC.

The rearrangement joins TRBV27 to TRBJ1-2, with 7 bases aligning to TRBD1. Per the germline V gene, CDR1 is MNHEY and CDR2 is SMNVEV (reference sequence). The CDR3 totals 12 residues. V was clipped by 4 bases and J by 6 bases; unmatched bases: 2. This CDR3 reads CASSSTGHGYTF. CDR3 coding DNA: TGTGCCAGCAGTTCGACAGGGCATGGCTACACCTTC.

The CDR3 loop is CASSIPGFETQYF. CDR3 DNA sequence: TGTGCCAGTAGTATTCCAGGGTTTGAGACCCAGTACTTC. The chain links TRBV19 to TRBJ2-5; TRBD1 might be the D (5 bases). Germline V lookup: CDR1 LNHDA, CDR2 SQIVND (reference sequence). Deletions cut 3 bases from V and 5 bases from J, with 10 bases between. The CDR3 extends over 13 amino acids.

The chain combines TRBV30 with TRBJ1-1, with 9 bases aligning to TRBD1. Looked up from germline, CDR1 is GTSNPN and CDR2 is SVGIG (reference sequence). CDR3 length: 14 amino acids. The ends lost 6 bases at V and 4 bases at J; junction bases unmatched: 9. DNA of the CDR3: TGTGCCTGTAACAGGGGGCTCATAGTCACTGAAGCTTTCTTT. Translating gives CACNRGLIVTEAFF.

The V call is TRBV28, the J call TRBJ2-6, with 9 bases aligning to TRBD2. Germline V gene data show CDR1 as MDHEN and CDR2 as SYDVKM. The J segment lost 10 bases and the V segment lost 3 bases, leaving 7 bases of the junction unmatched. The CDR3 totals 15 residues. CDR3 DNA: TGTGCCAGCAGTTTTGCCAGCGGGAGGTCGAACGTCCTGACTTTC. Protein: CASSFASGRSNVLTF.

V is TRBV5-5 and J is TRBJ2-7, with 9 bases identical to TRBD1. CDR1 is SGHKS, CDR2 YYEKEE, per germline (reference sequence). The V segment lost 4 bases and the J segment 4 bases; nucleotides outside the gene matches: 9. This CDR3 contains 15 residues. The CDR3 DNA is TGTGCCAGCAGCCCACTACAGGGGGCGGGTTACGAGCAGTACTTC. This encodes CASSPLQGAGYEQYF. The entire variable domain, with the rest obtained from reference TRBV5-5 and TRBJ2-7, is as follows: DAGVTQSPTHLIKTRGQQVTLRCSPISGHKSVSWYQQVLGQGPQFIFQYYEKEERGRGNFPDRFSARQFPNYSSELNVNALLLGDSALYLCASSPLQGAGYEQYFGPGTRLTVT.

This rearrangement joins TRBV4-3 to TRBJ2-7, with D tentatively TRBD2 (6 bases). CDR3 size: 14 residues. The germline V and J ends were trimmed by 4 bases and 3 bases, with 13 bases remaining between them. Germline values: CDR1 LGHNA, CDR2 YSLEER. In nucleotides, the CDR3 is TGCGCCAGCAGCCCACGCCCGGGGGACTACGAGCAGTACTTC. This sequence encodes CASSPRPGDYEQYF.

The chain couples TRBV28 to TRBJ1-1; no clear D gene. In germline, CDR1 is MDHEN, CDR2 SYDVKM. The CDR3 has 14 amino acids. V gave up 5 bases and J gave up 4 bases, with 14 bases separating them. The CDR3 protein is CASSPSSGTTEAFF. The CDR3 bases are TGTGCCAGCAGTCCTTCATCGGGTACCACTGAAGCTTTCTTT.

Note on this clone: Different DNA sequences within this sample yield the same CDR3. CDR3 amino acids: CASSTGTGNQPQHF. In nucleotides, the CDR3 is TGTGCCAGCAGCACAGGGACAGGCAATCAGCCCCAGCATTTT. The chain joins TRBV6-5 to TRBJ1-5; 7 bases are a match to TRBD1. Germline loops: CDR1 MNHEY, CDR2 SVGAGI. This CDR3 spans 14 amino acids. V was pared by 6 bases and J by 2 bases, with 4 bases of the junction left unmatched.

CDR3 region: CSASHWVRTSSEQFF. For the CDR3, the DNA is TGCAGTGCTAGTCATTGGGTAAGGACTTCAAGTGAGCAGTTCTTC. This chain uses TRBV20-1 with TRBJ2-1; weak D call: TRBD2 (5 bases). Deletions cut 3 bases from V and 9 bases from J, with 21 bases between. The CDR3 spans 15 residues. Germline lookup yields CDR1 DFQATT and CDR2 SNEGSKA (reference sequence).

This clone was picked up many times. The V call is TRBV5-1, the J call TRBJ2-1, with D perhaps TRBD2 (6 bases). Looked up from germline, CDR1 is SGHRS and CDR2 is YFSETQ. CDR3 length equals 16 residues. V was trimmed by 0 bases and J by 2 bases, leaving 12 bases between them. Here the CDR3 DNA reads TGCGCCAGCAGCTTGGCGGGAGAACCCGCCTACAATGAGCAGTTCTTC. Encoded protein: CASSLAGEPAYNEQFF.

This rearrangement joins TRBV7-2 to TRBJ2-5; 8 bases line up with TRBD2. This CDR3 contains 18 residues. The V segment lost 0 bases and the J segment 5 bases; nucleotides outside the gene matches: 14. Germline values: CDR1 SGHTA, CDR2 FQGNSA. The DNA for the CDR3 is TGTGCCAGCAGCTTAGCACTAGGACTAGCAGGAGAGGAGGAGACCCAGTACTTC. Amino acids: CASSLALGLAGEEETQYF.

The V and J genes are TRBV7-2 and TRBJ2-1, with TRBD2 identical over 10 bases. The J segment lost 8 bases and the V segment lost 3 bases, leaving 10 bases of the junction unmatched. CDR3 size: 16 residues. CDR1 SGHTA and CDR2 FQGNSA come from the germline V gene. CDR3 sequence reads: CASSFSAAGGMDEQFF. The DNA for the CDR3 is TGTGCCAGCAGCTTCTCCGCAGCGGGAGGGATGGATGAGCAGTTCTTC. The whole variable domain, remainder taken from reference TRBV7-2 and TRBJ2-1, is GAGVSQSPSNKVTEKGKDVELRCDPISGHTALYWYRQSLGQGLEFLIYFQGNSAPDKSGLPSDRFSAERTGGSVSTLTIQRTQQEDSAVYLCASSFSAAGGMDEQFFGPGTRLTVL.

This clone was found once. The V gene is TRBV9, the J gene TRBJ2-2, with D perhaps TRBD2 (6 bases). The CDR3 is 14 residues long. Germline lookup yields CDR1 SGDLS and CDR2 YYNGEE. V was pared by 4 bases and J by 6 bases, with 13 bases between. This CDR3 reads CASSPLGGAGELFF. In DNA, the CDR3 is TGTGCCAGCAGCCCCCTGGGAGGCGCCGGGGAGCTGTTTTTT.

This CDR3 reads CAWSPNYNEQFF. The CDR3 bases are TGTGCCTGGAGTCCAAATTACAATGAGCAGTTCTTC. The genes are TRBV30 and TRBJ2-1; no firm D call. Germline V gene sequence: CDR1 GTSNPN, CDR2 SVGIG (reference sequence). This CDR3 region has 12 residues. V was shortened by 2 bases and J by 4 bases, with 6 bases between the two germline ends.

The rearrangement joins TRBV30 to TRBJ1-1, with 7 bases that match TRBD1. The V and J ends lost 2 bases and 1 base, in that order; junction bases with no gene match: 1. Germline V gene sequence: CDR1 GTSNPN, CDR2 SVGIG (reference sequence). The CDR3 extends over 13 amino acids. In DNA form, the CDR3 reads TGTGCCTGGAGTTGGGACAGGAACACTGAAGCTTTCTTT. This encodes CAWSWDRNTEAFF.

The chain has TRBV27 and TRBJ1-1, with D uncertain. Trimming pared 5 bases from V and 1 base from J, leaving 14 bases between. The germline CDR1 and CDR2 sequences are MNHEY and SMNVEV (reference sequence). The length of the CDR3 is 15 residues. The CDR3 DNA is TGTGCCAGCAGTCCCACCTGGTGGCCGAACACTGAAGCTTTCTTT. Encoded protein: CASSPTWWPNTEAFF.

The genes are TRBV2 and TRBJ2-1; 10 bases line up with TRBD2. The CDR3 runs 14 residues. From germline, CDR1 is SNHLY and CDR2 FYNNEI. J gave up 7 bases and V 8 bases, and 8 bases lay outside the gene matches. CDR3 nucleotides: TGTGCCAGCTTTCAGCGGGAGGGTACGAATGAGCAGTTCTTC. It yields the protein CASFQREGTNEQFF.